These 29 T cell receptor beta chains were all obtained from the same sample, sequenced in a study of blood T cell repertoires in COVID-19 (dated by TCRdb to about 2020). Libraries were built with the immunoSEQ multiplex PCR assay. TCRdb's version of the immuneACCESS table is confined to in-frame rearrangements and falls short of the full clone set. An unresolved V gene accounts for under half of the shortfall where checked; the remainder is of unknown origin. The sample yields fewer than 200,000 clones; about 85% were counted once. The ten biggest clones cover roughly 8.3% of the sample. Input material: peripheral blood. The receptor set was obtained from a woman in her sixties or seventies with COVID-19, enrolled during active disease.

The CDR3 DNA sequence: TGTGCCAGCAGCCGCCCTCAGGGAAGAGGCACTGAAGCTTTCTTT. Translating gives CASSRPQGRGTEAFF. The rearrangement uses TRBV14 and TRBJ1-1; possible D gene TRBD1, 5 bases. Trimming cost V 4 bases and J 4 bases, with 16 bases left between them. The CDR3 is 15 residues long. The germline V gene has CDR1 SGHDN and CDR2 FVKESK.

The chain combines TRBV18 with TRBJ1-1; D perhaps matches TRBD1 (5 bases). Germline V gives CDR1 KGHSH, CDR2 LQKENI. Trimming left V 1 base short and J 3 bases short, with 18 bases between. CDR3 length equals 17 residues. In DNA form, the CDR3 reads TGTGCCAGCTCACCACAGCGGGGGAGGACCGATGACACTGAAGCTTTCTTT. Amino acids: CASSPQRGRTDDTEAFF.

The genes are TRBV4-1 and TRBJ2-2, with 8 nucleotides matching TRBD2. The CDR3 runs to 16 residues. V lost 0 bases to trimming and J lost 5 bases; unmatched junction nucleotides: 5. Germline V CDR1 and CDR2: MGHRA, YSYEKL. This CDR3 reads CASSQEGLAGTGELFF. As DNA, the CDR3 is TGCGCCAGCAGCCAAGAGGGTTTAGCGGGAACCGGGGAGCTGTTTTTT.

This clone appeared a single time. V gene TRBV18 combines with J gene TRBJ2-1; TRBD2 aligns across 10 bases. V was pared by 0 bases and J by 6 bases, with 5 bases of the junction left unmatched. Germline-derived CDR1 and CDR2 are KGHSH and LQKENI. This CDR3 is 16 amino acids long. The DNA of the CDR3 is TGTGCCAGCTCACCACCTTCTAGCGGGAGAGTCAATGAGCAGTTCTTC. This sequence encodes CASSPPSSGRVNEQFF.

The chain combines TRBV3-1 (or the pseudogene TRBV3-2) with TRBJ1-3; a possible D gene is TRBD1 (5 bases). This CDR3 has 13 amino acids. CDR1 and CDR2 from the germline V gene are LGHDT and YNNKEL (reference sequence). Trimming took 5 bases from V and 10 from J, leaving 15 bases between them. The CDR3 region is CASSNRQKGTIYF. The CDR3, as DNA: TGTGCCAGCAGCAACCGACAGAAAGGTACCATATATTTT.

The chain uses TRBV7-3 and TRBJ1-1; TRBD1 is a possible D gene (6 bases). The V end was cut by 4 bases, the J end by 1 base, with 13 bases between. The germline gives CDR1 SGHTA, CDR2 FQGTGA. This CDR3 comprises 15 residues. CDR3 in amino acids: CASSWGPQRNTEAFF. CDR3 DNA: TGTGCCAGCAGCTGGGGGCCCCAAAGGAACACTGAAGCTTTCTTT.

This CDR3 reads CASSLPGFGDTQYF. The DNA of the CDR3 is TGTGCCAGCAGCCTCCCGGGATTTGGGGATACGCAGTATTTT. The chain employs TRBV7-8 and TRBJ2-3; TRBD2 is a possible D gene (5 bases). This CDR3 comprises 14 residues. The germline CDR1 and CDR2 sequences are SGHVS and FQNEAQ. Trimming shortened V by 5 bases and J by 6 bases, and 15 bases separated the two germline ends. The whole variable domain, filled in from reference TRBV7-8 and TRBJ2-3, reads GAGVSQSPRYKVAKRGQDVALRCDPISGHVSLFWYQQALGQGPEFLTYFQNEAQLDKSGLPSDRFFAERPEGSVSTLKIQRTQQEDSAVYLCASSLPGFGDTQYFGPGTRLTVL.

The chain joins TRBV19 to TRBJ2-3; D is possibly TRBD2 (5 bases). The V gene lost 3 bases and the J gene lost 0 bases, with 10 bases spanning the gap. Germline assignment: CDR1 LNHDA and CDR2 SQIVND (reference sequence). This CDR3 region has 15 residues. CDR3 loop: CASSMLAPSTDTQYF. The CDR3 nucleotides are TGTGCCAGTAGTATGCTAGCACCTAGCACAGATACGCAGTATTTT.

The rearrangement links TRBV3-1 (or the pseudogene TRBV3-2) to TRBJ1-5, with TRBD1 matching over 9 bases. Per the germline V gene, CDR1 is LGHDT and CDR2 is YNNKEL (reference sequence). The CDR3 length is 15 residues. The trim removed 2 bases at V and 7 bases at J, leaving 6 bases unmatched. The DNA of the CDR3 is TGTGCCAGCAGCCAAACAGGGGGCGCCCAGCAGCCCCAGCATTTT. Its protein product is CASSQTGGAQQPQHF.

The rearrangement links TRBV5-1 to TRBJ1-3, with TRBD1 matching 10 bases. J gave up 3 bases and V 3 bases, and 12 bases lay outside the gene matches. CDR3 length: 18 amino acids. Germline V lookup: CDR1 SGHRS, CDR2 YFSETQ. CDR3 residues: CASSSGQGTFRGGNTIYF. Here the CDR3 DNA reads TGCGCCAGCAGCTCGGGACAGGGGACCTTCCGAGGTGGAAACACCATATATTTT.

The chain employs TRBV11-2 and TRBJ1-1; TRBD1 agrees at 8 bases. The germline V gene has CDR1 SGHAT and CDR2 FQNNGV. The CDR3 spans 14 residues. V shed 5 bases and J 4 bases; nucleotides not matched to a gene: 6. The CDR3 DNA is TGTGCCAGCAGCCAGGACAGGGTTGTCACTGAAGCTTTCTTT. Translated: CASSQDRVVTEAFF.

The chain carries TRBV9 and TRBJ1-3; 9 positions match TRBD1. V dropped 0 bases and J dropped 6; count of bases not matched to a gene: 1. CDR1 and CDR2 (germline): SGDLS, YYNGEE. The CDR3 covers 14 residues. The CDR3 nucleotides read TGTGCCAGCAGCGTAGGGACAGGGGTAAACACCATATATTTT. Translated, it gives CASSVGTGVNTIYF.

This clone was recorded only once. The rearrangement links TRBV9 to TRBJ2-5; tentatively, D is TRBD1 (6 bases). Between the trimmed V and J ends, which lost 0 bases and 2 bases, there was a span of 8 bases. The CDR3 is made up of 14 amino acids. Per the germline V gene, CDR1 is SGDLS and CDR2 is YYNGEE. As DNA, the CDR3 is TGTGCCAGCAGCGTAGGACAGGCTCAAGAGACCCAGTACTTC. Translation gives CASSVGQAQETQYF.

The gene calls are TRBV18 and TRBJ1-2; TRBD1 matches at 8 bases. Trimming removed 4 bases from V and 13 bases from J; junction bases left unmatched: 14. Germline V lookup: CDR1 KGHSH, CDR2 LQKENI. This CDR3 comprises 14 residues. The chain's CDR3 is CASSQGTGLQGCTF. The CDR3, as DNA: TGTGCCAGCTCACAGGGGACAGGTCTTCAGGGTTGCACCTTC.

DNA of the CDR3: TGTGCCAGCAGCCCCCCGTTAATCTCTGAAGCTTTCTTT. Translating gives CASSPPLISEAFF. V and J are TRBV28 and TRBJ1-1, with D uncertain. CDR1 and CDR2 (germline): MDHEN, SYDVKM. The CDR3 has 13 amino acids. With 6 bases removed from V and 6 bases from J, the gap between germline ends came to 14 bases. Drawing the rest from reference TRBV28 and TRBJ1-1, the complete variable domain is DVKVTQSSRYLVKRTGEKVFLECVQDMDHENMFWYRQDPGLGLRLIYFSYDVKMKEKGDIPEGYSVSREKKERFSLILESASTNQTSMYLCASSPPLISEAFFGQGTRLTVV.

The chain carries TRBV3-1 (or the pseudogene TRBV3-2) and TRBJ1-3; TRBD1 matches 9 bases. Trimming removed 2 bases from V and 9 bases from J; junction bases left unmatched: 8. The CDR3 extends over 15 amino acids. The germline V gene has CDR1 LGHDT and CDR2 YNNKEL (reference sequence). The CDR3 DNA follows: TGTGCCAGCAGCCAAAGACAGGGGGTACGGGCCACCATATATTTT. Translation: CASSQRQGVRATIYF.

V is TRBV19 and J is TRBJ1-5; 7 nucleotides match TRBD1. Trimming took 10 bases from V and 0 from J; bases not matched to a gene: 12. The germline gives CDR1 LNHDA, CDR2 SQIVND (reference sequence). CDR3 length: 16 residues. This CDR3 is CATSLTGQNSNQPQHF. The CDR3 nucleotides read TGTGCCACGTCTTTGACAGGGCAAAATAGCAATCAGCCCCAGCATTTT.

This chain joins TRBV9 and TRBJ1-4; D remains unclear. With 6 bases removed from V and 2 bases from J, the gap between germline ends came to 11 bases. Germline CDR1 SGDLS, CDR2 YYNGEE. The CDR3 has 14 residues. The CDR3 here is CASNRGRTNEKLFF. CDR3 bases: TGTGCCAGCAACCGAGGGCGGACTAATGAAAAACTGTTTTTT.

V is TRBV6-9 and J is TRBJ1-1, with a weak D call TRBD1 (6 bases). The CDR3 is made up of 15 amino acids. In germline, CDR1 is MNHGY, CDR2 SVAAGI. Trimming took 4 bases from V and 4 from J, leaving 16 bases between them. The CDR3 protein is CASSLGRGQGTEAFF. DNA for the CDR3: TGTGCCAGCAGTTTAGGCAGGGGCCAAGGCACTGAAGCTTTCTTT.

This chain links TRBV9 with TRBJ1-1; TRBD1 aligns across 10 bases. Looked up from germline, CDR1 is SGDLS and CDR2 is YYNGEE. V lost 4 bases to trimming and J lost 8 bases; unmatched junction nucleotides: 11. CDR3 size: 15 residues. In DNA form, the CDR3 reads TGTGCCAGCAGCCCTTTTTTGACAGGGGGCCGGGAAGCTTTCTTT. It specifies CASSPFLTGGREAFF.

The rearrangement links TRBV27 to TRBJ1-2; a possible D gene is TRBD1 (6 bases). The CDR3 consists of 15 residues. Trimming removed 7 bases at V and 4 bases at J, with 19 bases between. CDR1 is MNHEY, CDR2 SMNVEV, per germline (reference sequence). CDR3 residues: CASTFSPLTGYGYTF. CDR3 coding DNA: TGTGCCAGCACTTTTTCGCCATTGACAGGCTATGGCTACACCTTC.

This CDR3 is CASGLGTGEKGSPLHF. As DNA, the CDR3 is TGTGCTAGTGGTTTAGGGACAGGTGAGAAGGGTTCACCCCTCCACTTT. The chain joins TRBV12-5 to TRBJ1-6; 8 nucleotides match TRBD1. Germline loops: CDR1 LGHNT, CDR2 FRNRAP. The junction had 10 bases not matched to a gene; V was cut back by 3 bases and J by 9 bases. The CDR3 runs to 16 residues.

This clone has just a few counts. The chain combines TRBV7-2 with TRBJ2-1; D remains unclear. Trimming took 1 base from V and 6 from J, leaving 7 bases between them. The CDR3 spans 13 residues. Looked up from germline, CDR1 is SGHTA and CDR2 is FQGNSA. The CDR3 here is CASSLDTGNEQFF. The DNA of the CDR3 is TGTGCCAGCAGCTTAGATACGGGCAATGAGCAGTTCTTC.

The chain has TRBV5-5 and TRBJ1-2; D is unresolved. The V end lost 0 bases, the J end lost 2 bases, and 11 bases lay between the germline ends. The CDR3 runs to 15 residues. Germline CDR1 is SGHKS and CDR2 is YYEKEE (reference sequence). This CDR3 reads CASSLGVFGNYGYTF. The CDR3 DNA is TGTGCCAGCAGCTTGGGTGTTTTCGGGAACTATGGCTACACCTTC. The whole variable domain, filled in from reference TRBV5-5 and TRBJ1-2, reads DAGVTQSPTHLIKTRGQQVTLRCSPISGHKSVSWYQQVLGQGPQFIFQYYEKEERGRGNFPDRFSARQFPNYSSELNVNALLLGDSALYLCASSLGVFGNYGYTFGSGTRLTVV.

V and J are TRBV12-3 or TRBV12-4 and TRBJ1-2; D not resolved. This CDR3 region has 11 residues. The V gene lost 6 bases and the J gene lost 6 bases, with 8 bases spanning the gap. The CDR3 DNA follows: TGTGCCAGCAGGAAGAACAATGGCTACACCTTC. Translation gives CASRKNNGYTF.

The V and J genes are TRBV30 and TRBJ1-5; D unresolved. CDR3 size: 15 residues. Trimming removed 2 bases from V and 0 bases from J, with 11 bases in between. Per the germline V gene, CDR1 is GTSNPN and CDR2 is SVGIG (reference sequence). As DNA, the CDR3 is TGTGCCTGGAGTCCCCATCCCAATAGCAATCAGCCCCAGCATTTT. Translating gives CAWSPHPNSNQPQHF.

J is TRBJ1-1 and V is TRBV3-1 (or the pseudogene TRBV3-2), with D perhaps TRBD1 (5 bases). Trimming took 1 base from V and 1 from J, leaving 13 bases between them. CDR3 length: 16 amino acids. Germline CDR1 and CDR2: LGHDT and YNNKEL (reference sequence). As DNA, the CDR3 is TGTGCCAGCAGCCAAGTGGGGCGCACGCCGAACACTGAAGCTTTCTTT. Protein product: CASSQVGRTPNTEAFF.

CDR3 region: CASSYSDSRGAFF. CDR3 DNA sequence: TGTGCCAGCAGTTACTCGGACTCTCGGGGAGCTTTCTTT. J is TRBJ1-1 and V is TRBV6-2 or TRBV6-3; D gene ambiguous. The V and J ends lost 0 bases and 10 bases respectively, with 12 bases between them. CDR1 MNHEY and CDR2 SVGEGT come from the germline V gene. This CDR3 contains 13 residues.

The CDR3 sequence is CATSAGGTGQQETQYF. CDR3 in DNA: TGTGCCACCAGTGCCGGGGGGACAGGGCAACAAGAGACCCAGTACTTC. This rearrangement joins TRBV24-1 to TRBJ2-5; 9 bases agree with TRBD1. The ends lost 5 bases at V and 2 bases at J; junction bases unmatched: 8. The CDR3 is made up of 16 amino acids. Germline lookup yields CDR1 KGHDR and CDR2 SFDVKD.